Below, 18 T cell receptor beta chains from the same sample are listed, as sequenced in a study of blood T cells in healthy people across ages. The second PCR ran 7 to 11 cycles with a sample-barcoded 5' primer and J-beta primers. MiXCR was run by TCRdb on the 5' RACE reads, yielding one entry per CDR3 protein. The sample lists just under 750,000 distinct CDR3 sequences, around a fifth occurring once. Sequenced sample: blood. The receptors come from a man in his 70s in good health.

In its sample, this clonotype was seen a few times. This chain links TRBV12-3 or TRBV12-4 with TRBJ2-6; possibly TRBD1 for D (5 bases). The CDR3 extends over 16 amino acids. V was clipped by 2 bases and J by 0 bases, with 8 bases between them. This CDR3 reads CASSLRGFSGANVLTF. Written as DNA, the CDR3 is TGTGCCAGCAGTTTAAGGGGCTTCTCTGGGGCCAACGTCCTGACTTTC.

The chain uses TRBV6-4 and TRBJ1-2; D remains ambiguous. From germline, CDR1 is MRHNA and CDR2 SNTAGT. V was trimmed by 4 bases and J by 7 bases, leaving 13 bases between them. The CDR3 totals 13 residues. In nucleotides, the CDR3 is TGTGCCAGCAGTGGTTCCCTGTTGGGTGGCTACACCTTC. Translating it yields CASSGSLLGGYTF.

J is TRBJ2-7 and V is TRBV29-1; TRBD2 is a possible D gene (7 bases). The J call is uncertain, as TRBJ2-1 better fits the DNA end. This CDR3 region has 12 residues. In germline, CDR1 is SQVTM, CDR2 ANQGSEA. The CDR3 here is CSVKGGIGEQFF. CDR3 DNA sequence: TGCAGCGTGAAGGGGGGGATTGGTGAGCAGTTCTTC.

V is TRBV29-1 and J is TRBJ2-1; 7 nucleotides line up with TRBD1. This CDR3 has 13 amino acids. Germline CDR1 reads SQVTM; CDR2 reads ANQGSEA. V lost 4 bases to trimming and J lost 9 bases; unmatched junction nucleotides: 9. For the CDR3, the DNA is TGCAGCGTTGTTCAGGGGGACCACGGTGAGCAGTTCTTC. Protein sequence: CSVVQGDHGEQFF.

J is TRBJ1-1 and V is TRBV20-1; 8 bases agree with TRBD1. CDR1 and CDR2 from the germline V gene are DFQATT and SNEGSKA (reference sequence). V lost 5 bases, J lost 1 base, and 9 bases stayed unmatched. CDR3 length: 15 residues. CDR3 protein: CSAADRARGNTEAFF. The CDR3, as DNA: TGCAGTGCTGCGGACAGGGCCCGGGGGAACACTGAAGCTTTCTTT.

Only a few counts were recorded for this clonotype. The CDR3 DNA reads as TGTGCCAGCAGCACCCGGGTCGCGGGCAATCAGCCCCAGCATTTT. The encoded protein is CASSTRVAGNQPQHF. This chain links TRBV7-2 with TRBJ1-5; the D is unclear. Trimming left V 5 bases short and J 2 bases short, with 13 bases between. Looked up from germline, CDR1 is SGHTA and CDR2 is FQGNSA. The CDR3 loop spans 15 amino acids.

As to this clonotype: This clone may be a read error of a much larger clone one base away. The chain joins TRBV6-1 to TRBJ2-4; tentative D call: TRBD2 (6 bases). The V gene's germline CDR1 is MNHNS and CDR2 SASEGT. The CDR3 has 15 amino acids. Here the CDR3 reads CASRDYIGKENIRYF. In DNA, the CDR3 is TGTGCCAGCAGGGACTACATTGGCAAGGAAAACATTCGGTACTTC.

The DNA of the CDR3 is TGCGCCAGCACCCTGCAATCCTGGGCGGGGACTGAAGCTTTCTTT. Protein: CASTLQSWAGTEAFF. The gene calls are TRBV5-1 and TRBJ1-1, with D uncertain. Between the trimmed V and J ends, which lost 6 bases and 5 bases, there was a span of 20 bases. There are 15 residues in the CDR3. Germline V CDR1 and CDR2: SGHRS, YFSETQ.

The chain has TRBV24-1 and TRBJ2-3; 11 nucleotides align to TRBD2. The germline gives CDR1 KGHDR, CDR2 SFDVKD. The CDR3 spans 14 residues. J lost 6 bases, V lost 6 bases, and 4 bases had no gene match. The CDR3 spells CATSLAGGSDTQYF. CDR3 coding DNA: TGTGCCACCAGTCTAGCGGGAGGATCTGATACGCAGTATTTT.

This clonotype was detected a few times. V is TRBV7-2 and J is TRBJ1-1, with TRBD1 identical over 7 bases. This CDR3 region has 13 residues. J was trimmed by 6 bases and V by 3 bases; bases with no gene match: 4. Germline loops: CDR1 SGHTA, CDR2 FQGNSA. The CDR3 DNA is TGTGCCAGCAGCTTTCGGGACAGCGCTGAAGCTTTCTTT. Translation: CASSFRDSAEAFF. The whole variable domain, remainder taken from reference TRBV7-2 and TRBJ1-1, is GAGVSQSPSNKVTEKGKDVELRCDPISGHTALYWYRQSLGQGLEFLIYFQGNSAPDKSGLPSDRFSAERTGGSVSTLTIQRTQQEDSAVYLCASSFRDSAEAFFGQGTRLTVV.

The rearrangement uses TRBV12-3 or TRBV12-4 and TRBJ1-3, with 8 bases that match TRBD1. CDR3 length: 17 amino acids. J gave up 0 bases and V 2 bases, and 6 bases lay outside the gene matches. CDR3 nucleotides: TGTGCCAGCAGTTTAAGGGGACAGGAAAACTCTGGAAACACCATATATTTT. Protein: CASSLRGQENSGNTIYF.

V and J are TRBV5-8 and TRBJ1-1; D is unclear. The CDR3 has 13 amino acids. Germline V gene sequence: CDR1 SGHTS, CDR2 YDEGEE. Trimming pared 5 bases from V and 1 base from J, leaving 9 bases between. Here the CDR3 DNA reads TGTGCCAGCAGAAAAGGACCGAACACTGAAGCTTTCTTT. Amino acid sequence: CASRKGPNTEAFF.

This clonotype occurred a few times. The chain combines TRBV25-1 with TRBJ1-6; 10 bases are a match to TRBD1. The CDR3 extends over 16 amino acids. V lost 3 bases, J lost 9 bases, and 8 bases stayed unmatched. Looked up from germline, CDR1 is MGHDK and CDR2 is SYGVNS. The CDR3 sequence is CASSDMDRGRSSPLHF. The CDR3 bases are TGTGCCAGCAGTGACATGGACAGGGGGAGGAGTTCACCCCTCCACTTT.

The chain combines TRBV7-2 with TRBJ2-7; no firm D call. Germline V gene data show CDR1 as SGHTA and CDR2 as FQGNSA. The germline V and J ends were trimmed by 0 bases and 4 bases, with 7 bases remaining between them. The CDR3 is made up of 13 amino acids. CDR3 nucleotide sequence: TGTGCCAGCAGCTTAGCGCCTGAATACGAGCAGTACGTC. The encoded protein is CASSLAPEYEQYV.

There are a few counts of this clonotype. CDR3 nucleotide sequence: TGCGCCAGCAGCCTGTTCAGCCCCCCCGGGACCCCAGATACGCAGTATTTT. Encoded protein: CASSLFSPPGTPDTQYF. The chain joins TRBV4-1 to TRBJ2-3; the D gene could be TRBD1 or TRBD2 (5 bases each). This CDR3 spans 17 amino acids. Germline V CDR1 and CDR2: MGHRA, YSYEKL. The V gene lost 4 bases and the J gene lost 4 bases, with 21 bases spanning the gap.

The rearrangement links TRBV10-2 to TRBJ2-3; 8 nucleotides align to TRBD2. Germline trimming cut 7 bases from V and 6 bases from J; bases unmatched to any gene: 15. CDR1 WSHSY and CDR2 SAAADI come from the germline V gene. There are 16 residues in the CDR3. The CDR3 coding sequence is TGCGCCAGCACTCCTGGGTGGCGGGGGGAGAGTGATACGCAGTATTTT. This gives the protein CASTPGWRGESDTQYF.

The chain has TRBV20-1 and TRBJ2-7; D ambiguous. Per germline, CDR1 DFQATT and CDR2 SNEGSKA (reference sequence). The CDR3 sequence is 14 residues long. V lost 6 bases to trimming and J lost 4 bases, with 19 bases between them. CDR3 protein: CSAQCYPHKYEQYV. In DNA, the CDR3 is TGCAGTGCCCAGTGCTACCCTCATAAATACGAGCAGTACGTC.

The chain joins TRBV4-1 to TRBJ1-4; D is perhaps TRBD1 (5 bases). The CDR3 spans 16 residues. Trimming removed 0 bases from V and 8 bases from J, with 16 bases in between. Per germline, CDR1 MGHRA and CDR2 YSYEKL. DNA for the CDR3: TGCGCCAGCAGCCAAGAGTGGGCAGGGTCGAAAGAAAAACTGTTTTTT. This translates into CASSQEWAGSKEKLFF.